The next 9 T cell receptor beta chains were all read from a single sample in a study of PD-1 blockade in classical Hodgkin lymphoma. Some clones are missing from TCRdb's copy, which holds only in-frame ones; the method was immunoSEQ multiplex PCR. The sample lists some 96,000 clones, roughly 92% occurring once. No patient escaped relapse after autologous stem cell transplantation, and brentuximab vedotin exposure varied. The sample in question was peripheral blood mononuclear cells (PBMCs), obtained at baseline. These receptors were taken from a human donor with classical Hodgkin lymphoma.

This rearrangement joins TRBV7-8 to TRBJ1-2, with D unclear. The CDR3 length is 18 residues. V gave up 1 base and J gave up 8 bases, with 26 bases separating them. The V gene's germline CDR1 is SGHVS and CDR2 FQNEAQ. CDR3 amino acids: CASSLVLMNDLPQGGYTF. The CDR3 region has the DNA TGTGCCAGCAGCTTAGTCTTGATGAATGACCTTCCCCAAGGGGGCTACACCTTC.

The chain carries TRBV7-9 and TRBJ2-3; 7 nucleotides agree with TRBD2. Germline CDR1 reads SEHNR; CDR2 reads FQNEAQ (reference sequence). This CDR3 contains 15 residues. The V and J ends lost 3 bases and 5 bases, in that order; junction bases with no gene match: 8. This CDR3 reads CASSLASGGLDTQYF. The CDR3 DNA follows: TGTGCCAGCAGCTTGGCTAGCGGTGGCCTAGATACGCAGTATTTT.

The rearrangement uses TRBV5-1 and TRBJ2-3, with D possibly matching TRBD2 (5 bases). The CDR3 spans 15 residues. The germline gives CDR1 SGHRS, CDR2 YFSETQ. V lost 0 bases to trimming and J lost 1 base, with 9 bases between them. This chain's CDR3 is CASSLAGGRTDTQYF. The CDR3, as DNA: TGCGCCAGCAGCTTGGCTGGAGGTCGCACAGATACGCAGTATTTT.

The chain carries TRBV9 and TRBJ2-7; D possibly corresponds to TRBD2 (6 bases). Germline CDR1 is SGDLS and CDR2 is YYNGEE. The V end was cut by 4 bases, the J end by 5 bases, with 13 bases between. The length of the CDR3 is 13 residues. CDR3 in amino acids: CASSQTSSHEQYF. Written as DNA, the CDR3 is TGTGCCAGCAGCCAGACTAGTTCCCACGAGCAGTACTTC.

The rearrangement uses TRBV7-2 and TRBJ2-7; D uncertain. CDR1 and CDR2 from the germline V gene are SGHTA and FQGNSA. The CDR3 runs to 15 residues. V was shortened by 1 base and J by 0 bases, with 10 bases between the two germline ends. The CDR3 region is CASSLVAFPSYEQYF. As DNA, the CDR3 is TGTGCCAGCAGCTTAGTTGCCTTTCCCTCCTACGAGCAGTACTTC.

J is TRBJ2-7 and V is TRBV28; no definite D call. V was cut by 7 bases and J by 7 bases, with 17 bases left in between. Germline V gene data show CDR1 as MDHEN and CDR2 as SYDVKM. The CDR3 contains 13 residues. The CDR3 protein is CASTERAFGEQYF. The CDR3 nucleotides read TGTGCCAGCACCGAACGGGCGTTCGGGGAGCAGTACTTC.

The chain links TRBV7-2 to TRBJ2-7, with 12 bases that match TRBD2. In germline, CDR1 is SGHTA, CDR2 FQGNSA. This CDR3 is 15 amino acids long. Trimming took 5 bases from V and 3 from J; bases not matched to a gene: 5. DNA for the CDR3: TGTGCCAGCAGCCCCCGGACTAGCGGGGTCTACGAGCAGTACTTC. Protein product: CASSPRTSGVYEQYF.

This sequence joins TRBV7-9 and TRBJ2-7; 8 bases fit TRBD2. Losses at the gene ends were 6 bases for V and 7 bases for J; bases not matched to a gene: 11. Germline V gives CDR1 SEHNR, CDR2 FQNEAQ (reference sequence). This CDR3 is 14 amino acids long. The CDR3: CASSFVAGKGEQYF. DNA for the CDR3: TGTGCCAGCAGTTTCGTAGCGGGGAAAGGAGAGCAGTACTTC.

This clone is medium-sized within its sample. V is TRBV4-1 and J is TRBJ1-1; 10 nucleotides match TRBD1. The CDR3 is 15 amino acids. The trim removed 3 bases at V and 5 bases at J, leaving 6 bases unmatched. Germline lookup yields CDR1 MGHRA and CDR2 YSYEKL. CDR3 bases: TGCGCCAGCAGCCACCGCGGGACAGGGGTTACTGAAGCTTTCTTT. It encodes CASSHRGTGVTEAFF.